Listed here are 26 T cell receptor beta chains from one sample, sequenced in a study of T cell changes during pregnancy in multiple sclerosis. Profiled with immunoSEQ multiplex PCR; TCRdb holds only in-frame clones, not every one. The profile shows 29,000 or so clones, about 89% of them singletons. The source material was CD8+ T cells from peripheral blood mononuclear cells, sampled after pregnancy. These receptors were collected from a female donor with multiple sclerosis, enrolled in a pregnancy study.

The chain is built from TRBV7-9 and TRBJ2-1, with 12 bases that match TRBD2. Germline V gene lookup returns CDR1 SEHNR and CDR2 FQNEAQ (reference sequence). J lost 6 bases, V lost 4 bases, and 13 bases had no gene match. The CDR3 is made up of 18 amino acids. The CDR3 loop reads CASSSRVTPTSGSNEQFF. The DNA of the CDR3 is TGTGCCAGCAGCTCCAGGGTCACCCCGACTAGCGGGAGCAATGAGCAGTTCTTC.

The V and J genes are TRBV6-4 and TRBJ2-2; D ambiguous. V was clipped by 0 bases and J by 8 bases, with 7 bases between them. The length of the CDR3 is 13 residues. Germline CDR1 and CDR2: MRHNA and SNTAGT. The CDR3 reads CASSDSGRGELFF. The CDR3 region has the DNA TGTGCCAGCAGTGACTCTGGGCGAGGGGAGCTGTTTTTT.

The chain recombines TRBV7-9 with TRBJ2-7, with a tentative D call TRBD1 (5 bases). This CDR3 has 14 amino acids. V lost 5 bases to trimming and J lost 3 bases, with 14 bases between them. Germline V gene sequence: CDR1 SEHNR, CDR2 FQNEAQ (reference sequence). CDR3 protein: CASSLGGQGYEQYF. The CDR3 DNA sequence: TGTGCCAGCAGCCTCGGCGGACAAGGCTACGAGCAGTACTTC. Full variable domain (remainder filled in from reference TRBV7-9 and TRBJ2-7): DTGVSQNPRHKITKRGQNVTFRCDPISEHNRLYWYRQTLGQGPEFLTYFQNEAQLEKSRLLSDRFSAERPKGSFSTLEIQRTEQGDSAMYLCASSLGGQGYEQYFGPGTRLTVT.

The chain recombines TRBV6-5 with TRBJ2-7, with 8 bases identical to TRBD1. Trimming at V came to 0 bases and at J to 6 bases, leaving 1 base not matched to a gene. The CDR3 consists of 13 residues. Germline V gives CDR1 MNHEY, CDR2 SVGAGI. The CDR3 DNA follows: TGTGCCAGCAGTTACTCCACAGGGGGCGAGCAGTACTTC. Residues: CASSYSTGGEQYF.

This clone has a handful of counts. The chain couples TRBV28 to TRBJ1-3; D not resolved. The CDR3 is 16 residues long. Trimming took off 2 bases at V and 3 bases at J, with 14 bases between the two ends. The germline gives CDR1 MDHEN, CDR2 SYDVKM. The CDR3 DNA follows: TGTGCCAGCAGTTTAAAGCAAGAGATAATTGGAAACACCATATATTTT. Its protein product is CASSLKQEIIGNTIYF.

This clone has only one observation. The chain carries TRBV29-1 and TRBJ2-1; tentative D call: TRBD1 (5 bases). CDR1 and CDR2 from the germline V gene are SQVTM and ANQGSEA. V lost 0 bases and J 8 bases, leaving 11 bases between the germline ends. CDR3 size: 13 residues. CDR3 nucleotides: TGCAGCGTTGAAGATGGGCAGGGCGATGAGCAGTTCTTC. Translation gives CSVEDGQGDEQFF.

V is TRBV7-8 and J is TRBJ2-1; 11 nucleotides agree with TRBD2. The CDR3 runs to 15 residues. Germline assignment: CDR1 SGHVS and CDR2 FQNEAQ. V shed 8 bases, J shed 5 bases, and the junction held 8 bases outside the gene matches. The CDR3 protein is CASSLGLAVNNEQFF. CDR3 nucleotide sequence: TGTGCCAGCTCATTGGGACTAGCGGTAAACAATGAGCAGTTCTTC. Full variable domain (remainder filled in from reference TRBV7-8 and TRBJ2-1): GAGVSQSPRYKVAKRGQDVALRCDPISGHVSLFWYQQALGQGPEFLTYFQNEAQLDKSGLPSDRFFAERPEGSVSTLKIQRTQQEDSAVYLCASSLGLAVNNEQFFGPGTRLTVL.

The rearrangement uses TRBV14 and TRBJ2-5, with D maybe TRBD1 (6 bases). Trimming removed 3 bases from V and 4 bases from J, with 15 bases in between. In germline, CDR1 is SGHDN, CDR2 FVKESK. The CDR3 covers 15 residues. The CDR3: CASSHLDRDPETQYF. CDR3 DNA sequence: TGTGCCAGCAGCCATTTGGACAGAGATCCAGAGACCCAGTACTTC.

The chain recombines TRBV28 with TRBJ2-1; 11 positions agree with TRBD2. This CDR3 has 14 amino acids. V trimming: 5 bases; J trimming: 6 bases; junction bases outside the gene matches: 3. Germline V gene lookup returns CDR1 MDHEN and CDR2 SYDVKM. This CDR3 is CASSRLAGFNEQFF. The CDR3 DNA reads TGTGCCAGCAGTCGACTAGCGGGATTCAATGAGCAGTTCTTC. The complete variable domain, with remaining parts taken from reference TRBV28 and TRBJ2-1, reads DVKVTQSSRYLVKRTGEKVFLECVQDMDHENMFWYRQDPGLGLRLIYFSYDVKMKEKGDIPEGYSVSREKKERFSLILESASTNQTSMYLCASSRLAGFNEQFFGPGTRLTVL.

The chain employs TRBV7-8 and TRBJ2-7; tentative D call: TRBD2 (6 bases). Germline assignment: CDR1 SGHVS and CDR2 FQNEAQ. The CDR3 runs 16 residues. V lost 5 bases, J lost 0 bases, and 17 bases lay in between. CDR3: CASSPGLEGGSYEQYF. Here the CDR3 DNA reads TGTGCCAGCAGCCCGGGACTTGAGGGAGGCTCCTACGAGCAGTACTTC.

This rearrangement joins TRBV13 to TRBJ2-5; TRBD1 agrees at 8 bases. The CDR3 has 15 residues. Trimming took 1 base from V and 1 from J; bases not matched to a gene: 2. Per the germline V gene, CDR1 is PRHDT and CDR2 is FYEKMQ (reference sequence). CDR3 nucleotides: TGTGCCAGCAGCTTAGTCGACAGGGGCCAAGAGACCCAGTACTTC. Its translation: CASSLVDRGQETQYF. Variable domain in full (rest from reference TRBV13 and TRBJ2-5): AAGVIQSPRHLIKEKRETATLKCYPIPRHDTVYWYQQGPGQDPQFLISFYEKMQSDKGSIPDRFSAQQFSDYHSELNMSSLELGDSALYFCASSLVDRGQETQYFGPGTRLLVL.

The rearrangement uses TRBV5-4 and TRBJ2-5; no firm D call. Germline V CDR1 and CDR2: SGHNT, YYREEE (reference sequence). V dropped 4 bases and J dropped 4 bases, with 20 bases sitting between them. The CDR3 has 16 residues. This chain's CDR3 is CASSVTQALIGETQYF. In DNA, the CDR3 is TGTGCCAGCAGCGTCACGCAGGCGCTGATAGGAGAGACCCAGTACTTC.

This clone came up once. The chain links TRBV27 to TRBJ1-1; 9 bases agree with TRBD1. Germline CDR1 reads MNHEY; CDR2 reads SMNVEV (reference sequence). The CDR3 consists of 12 residues. Losses at the gene ends were 6 bases for V and 7 bases for J; bases not matched to a gene: 3. This CDR3 reads CASSGQGIEAFF. The CDR3 DNA sequence: TGTGCCAGCAGCGGACAGGGGATTGAAGCTTTCTTT.

The V and J genes are TRBV5-5 and TRBJ2-1; possibly TRBD2 for D (5 bases). V lost 0 bases, J lost 5 bases, and 15 bases lay in between. This CDR3 has 16 amino acids. Germline loops: CDR1 SGHKS, CDR2 YYEKEE (reference sequence). CDR3 amino acids: CASSLGSLASNNEQFF. The CDR3 coding sequence is TGTGCCAGCAGCTTGGGGTCTCTAGCTAGTAACAATGAGCAGTTCTTC.

The chain combines TRBV4-3 with TRBJ1-2, with D possibly TRBD1 on 5 matching bases. Trimming took off 0 bases at V and 4 bases at J, with 12 bases between the two ends. Germline CDR1 LGHNA, CDR2 YSLEER. The CDR3 covers 15 residues. In nucleotides, the CDR3 is TGCGCCAGCAGCCAAGATCTTGGGGGGGTCTATGGCTACACCTTC. Encoded protein: CASSQDLGGVYGYTF.

This clone was seen a few times. V is TRBV28 and J is TRBJ1-5; TRBD1 agrees at 10 bases. V was clipped by 3 bases and J by 1 base; unmatched bases: 12. The CDR3 length is 19 residues. From germline, CDR1 is MDHEN and CDR2 SYDVKM. The CDR3 DNA is TGTGCCAGCAGTTTTCTCGACAGGGGGCGTTTGTTCAGCAATCAGCCCCAGCATTTT. Encoded protein: CASSFLDRGRLFSNQPQHF.

This chain connects TRBV18 to TRBJ2-7, with a weak D call TRBD2 (5 bases). The germline V gene has CDR1 KGHSH and CDR2 LQKENI. Between the trimmed V and J ends, which lost 5 bases and 6 bases, there was a span of 14 bases. The CDR3 is made up of 13 amino acids. This CDR3 is CASSEGSSREQYF. For the CDR3, the DNA is TGTGCCAGCTCAGAGGGAAGTAGCCGCGAGCAGTACTTC.

V and J are TRBV11-3 and TRBJ1-2; the D gene is possibly TRBD1 (5 bases). The V gene's germline CDR1 is SGHNT and CDR2 YENEEA. V was cut by 4 bases and J by 6 bases, with 12 bases left in between. The CDR3 extends over 13 amino acids. CDR3 nucleotide sequence: TGTGCCAGCAGCTGGGCAGGGTTCGATGGCTACACCTTC. As protein: CASSWAGFDGYTF. The full variable domain, in which reference TRBV11-3 and TRBJ1-2 provide the parts outside the CDR3, is EAGVVQSPRYKIIEKKQPVAFWCNPISGHNTLYWYLQNLGQGPELLIRYENEEAVDDSQLPKDRFSAERLKGVDSTLKIQPAELGDSAVYLCASSWAGFDGYTFGSGTRLTVV.

V and J are TRBV29-1 and TRBJ2-7; tentatively, D is TRBD1 (6 bases). The CDR3 consists of 13 residues. Germline CDR1 reads SQVTM; CDR2 reads ANQGSEA. V lost 2 bases and J 4 bases, leaving 12 bases between the germline ends. CDR3 loop: CSVETMDSYEQYF. CDR3 DNA sequence: TGCAGCGTTGAAACTATGGACAGTTACGAGCAGTACTTC.

This clone has more than one count but fewer than ten. The chain recombines TRBV28 with TRBJ1-2; D call uncertain. The CDR3 length is 14 residues. The V and J ends lost 5 bases and 0 bases respectively, with 10 bases between them. Germline CDR1 reads MDHEN; CDR2 reads SYDVKM. CDR3 sequence: CASSISESNYGYTF. In DNA, the CDR3 is TGTGCCAGCAGTATCTCAGAATCTAACTATGGCTACACCTTC.

This chain connects TRBV7-3 to TRBJ2-3; 9 bases fit TRBD2. V was pared by 0 bases and J by 1 base, with 2 bases of the junction left unmatched. The germline CDR1 and CDR2 sequences are SGHTA and FQGTGA. The CDR3 spans 16 residues. CDR3 in DNA: TGTGCCAGCAGCTTAACAGCGGGAGGTGGCACAGATACGCAGTATTTT. The encoded protein is CASSLTAGGGTDTQYF.

V and J are TRBV28 and TRBJ2-7; D perhaps matches TRBD1 (5 bases). CDR3 length equals 15 residues. V gave up 7 bases and J gave up 0 bases, with 16 bases separating them. CDR1 is MDHEN, CDR2 SYDVKM, per germline. CDR3 sequence reads: CASTWGGSFSYEQYF. CDR3 nucleotides: TGTGCCAGCACCTGGGGCGGAAGTTTCTCCTACGAGCAGTACTTC.

The V call is TRBV7-9, the J call TRBJ2-1; tentative D call: TRBD1 (6 bases). CDR3 length: 15 amino acids. Trimming removed 5 bases from V and 5 bases from J, with 16 bases in between. Germline V gene lookup returns CDR1 SEHNR and CDR2 FQNEAQ (reference sequence). The DNA of the CDR3 is TGTGCCAGCAGCCAAACGACAGGTCCGAACAATGAGCAGTTCTTC. It codes for CASSQTTGPNNEQFF.

This chain uses TRBV6-5 with TRBJ2-1; 7 nucleotides agree with TRBD2. Germline-derived CDR1 and CDR2 are MNHEY and SVGAGI. V shed 2 bases and J 3 bases; nucleotides not matched to a gene: 7. The CDR3 length is 16 residues. The CDR3 DNA is TGTGCCAGCAGTTACGGGTCGGGGGGATACTACAATGAGCAGTTCTTC. It codes for CASSYGSGGYYNEQFF.

The J gene is TRBJ1-5, the V gene TRBV4-3; 8 positions match TRBD1. Germline CDR1 and CDR2: LGHNA and YSLEER. The CDR3 is made up of 14 amino acids. V was clipped by 4 bases and J by 7 bases; unmatched bases: 6. CDR3 sequence: CASSPDRGRQPQHF. The CDR3 coding sequence is TGCGCCAGCAGCCCCGACAGGGGAAGACAGCCCCAGCATTTT.

The CDR3 DNA reads as TGTGCCAGCAGACCAGTGGGGGGCGAGCAGTACTTC. Protein sequence: CASRPVGGEQYF. V is TRBV6-5 and J is TRBJ2-7, with D possibly matching TRBD2 (6 bases). The CDR3 extends over 12 amino acids. Trimming took 6 bases from V and 6 from J, leaving 12 bases between them. Looked up from germline, CDR1 is MNHEY and CDR2 is SVGAGI.